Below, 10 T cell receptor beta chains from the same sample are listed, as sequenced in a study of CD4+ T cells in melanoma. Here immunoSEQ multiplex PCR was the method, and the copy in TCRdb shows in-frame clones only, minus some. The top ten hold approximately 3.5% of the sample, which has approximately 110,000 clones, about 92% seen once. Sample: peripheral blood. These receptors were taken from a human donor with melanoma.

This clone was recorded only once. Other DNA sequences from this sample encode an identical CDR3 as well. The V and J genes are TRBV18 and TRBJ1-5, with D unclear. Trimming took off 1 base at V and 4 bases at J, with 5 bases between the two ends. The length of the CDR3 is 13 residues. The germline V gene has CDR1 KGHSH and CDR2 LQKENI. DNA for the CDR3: TGTGCCAGCTCACCACAGTCTAATCAGCCCCAGCATTTT. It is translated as CASSPQSNQPQHF.

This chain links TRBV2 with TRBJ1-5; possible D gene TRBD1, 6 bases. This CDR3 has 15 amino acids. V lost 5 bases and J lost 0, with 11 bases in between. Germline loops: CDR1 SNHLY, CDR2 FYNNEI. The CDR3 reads CASSIRGLSNQPQHF. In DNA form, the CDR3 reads TGTGCCAGCAGTATCAGGGGACTTAGCAATCAGCCCCAGCATTTT.

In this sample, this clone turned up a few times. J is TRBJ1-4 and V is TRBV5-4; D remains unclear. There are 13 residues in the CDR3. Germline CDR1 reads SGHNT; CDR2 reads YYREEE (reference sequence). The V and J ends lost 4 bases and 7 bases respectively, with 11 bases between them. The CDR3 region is CASSAAWSEKLFF. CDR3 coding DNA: TGTGCCAGCAGCGCAGCCTGGAGTGAAAAACTGTTTTTT.

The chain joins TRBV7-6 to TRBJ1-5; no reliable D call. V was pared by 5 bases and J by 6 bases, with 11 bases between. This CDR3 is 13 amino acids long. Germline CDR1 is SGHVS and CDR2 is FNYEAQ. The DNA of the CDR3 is TGTGCCAGCAGCACCCGGGAGGGTCAGCCCCAGCATTTT. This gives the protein CASSTREGQPQHF. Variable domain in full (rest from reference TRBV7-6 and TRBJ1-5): GAGVSQSPRYKVTKRGQDVALRCDPISGHVSLYWYRQALGQGPEFLTYFNYEAQQDKSGLPNDRFSAERPEGSISTLTIQRTEQRDSAMYRCASSTREGQPQHFGDGTRLSIL.

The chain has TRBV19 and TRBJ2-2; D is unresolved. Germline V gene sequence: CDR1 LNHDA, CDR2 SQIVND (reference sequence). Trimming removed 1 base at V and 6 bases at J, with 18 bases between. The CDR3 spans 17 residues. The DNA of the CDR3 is TGTGCCAGTAGTATAGTTGGCGTAGCCGTGGGTTCCGGGGAGCTGTTTTTT. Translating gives CASSIVGVAVGSGELFF.

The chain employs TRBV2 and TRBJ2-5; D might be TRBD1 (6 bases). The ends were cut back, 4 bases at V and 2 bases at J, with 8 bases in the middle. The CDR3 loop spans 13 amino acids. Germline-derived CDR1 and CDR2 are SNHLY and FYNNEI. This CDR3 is CASSGTAQETQYF. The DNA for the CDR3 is TGTGCCAGCAGTGGGACAGCACAAGAGACCCAGTACTTC. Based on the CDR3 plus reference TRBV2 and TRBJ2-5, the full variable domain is EPEVTQTPSHQVTQMGQEVILRCVPISNHLYFYWYRQILGQKVEFLVSFYNNEISEKSEIFDDQFSVERPDGSNFTLKIRSTKLEDSAMYFCASSGTAQETQYFGPGTRLLVL.

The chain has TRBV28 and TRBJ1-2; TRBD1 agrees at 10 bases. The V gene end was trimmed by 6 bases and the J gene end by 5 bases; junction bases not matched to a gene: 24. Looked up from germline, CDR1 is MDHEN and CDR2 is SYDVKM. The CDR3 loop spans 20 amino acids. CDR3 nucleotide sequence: TGTGCCAGCAGCTATAAAACCGGGACAGGGGCCGCCCAGGTTAAGTATGGCTACACCTTC. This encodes CASSYKTGTGAAQVKYGYTF.

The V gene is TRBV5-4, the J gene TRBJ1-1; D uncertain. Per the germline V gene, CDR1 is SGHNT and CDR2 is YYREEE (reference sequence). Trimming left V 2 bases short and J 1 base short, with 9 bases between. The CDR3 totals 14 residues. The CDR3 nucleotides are TGTGCCAGCAGCTTAAACGGACCGAACACTGAAGCTTTCTTT. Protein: CASSLNGPNTEAFF.

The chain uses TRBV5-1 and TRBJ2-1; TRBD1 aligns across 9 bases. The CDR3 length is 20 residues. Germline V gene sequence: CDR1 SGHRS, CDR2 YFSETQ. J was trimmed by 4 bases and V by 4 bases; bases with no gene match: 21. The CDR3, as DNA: TGCGCCAGCAGCCTGGACAGGGGACAGCGGGCGGGACTACCTTACAATGAGCAGTTCTTC. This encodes CASSLDRGQRAGLPYNEQFF.

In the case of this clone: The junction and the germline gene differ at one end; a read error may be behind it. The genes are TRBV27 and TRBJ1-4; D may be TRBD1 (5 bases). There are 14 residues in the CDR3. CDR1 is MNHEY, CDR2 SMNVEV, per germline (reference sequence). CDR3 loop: CVSSLFRADEKLFF. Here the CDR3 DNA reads TGTGTCAGCAGTTTGTTCAGGGCGGATGAAAAACTGTTTTTT.